This T cell receptor (beta chain) stems from a study of cytomegalovirus exposure and HLA in healthy donors. The germline V gene has CDR1 SGHKS and CDR2 YYEKEE (reference sequence). This CDR3 is built from 17 residues. Trimming cost V 3 bases and J 5 bases; bases outside gene matches: 9. PCR primers comprised 60 Vbeta and 13 Jbeta primers. The data were produced by immunoSEQ multiplex PCR, yet TCRdb's version contains in-frame clones alone and is incomplete. The table shows 150,000 or so clones, with 82% occurring only once. This clone was recorded only once. J is TRBJ2-5 and V is TRBV5-5; 14 positions agree with TRBD2. The source is a man aged 25-40 years in good health and CMV-seropositive. The material sequenced was PBMCs. The CDR3 loop reads CASSSPGLAGAGETQYF. The CDR3 DNA follows: TGTGCCAGCAGCTCACCGGGACTAGCGGGAGCGGGGGAGACCCAGTACTTC.